This T cell receptor beta chain was observed in a study of T cell changes during pregnancy in multiple sclerosis. V was clipped by 1 base and J by 5 bases, with 16 bases between them. The CDR3 sequence is 15 residues long. Germline V CDR1 and CDR2: SGHKS, YYEKEE (reference sequence). Clones were read by immunoSEQ multiplex PCR, and TCRdb kept only the in-frame ones, dropping some. The sample comprises 30,000 to 45,000 clones, roughly 92% of which are singletons, and 1.2% rests with the top ten. The sequence came from a female donor with multiple sclerosis, enrolled in a pregnancy study. V and J are TRBV5-5 and TRBJ2-7, with no clear D. The sequencing sample was made of PBMCs (not recorded whether the cells were cultured). CDR3: CASSLTAFVGNEQYF. CDR3 DNA sequence: TGTGCCAGCAGCTTGACAGCCTTTGTGGGAAACGAGCAGTACTTC. Supplemented by reference TRBV5-5 and TRBJ2-7, the full variable domain reads DAGVTQSPTHLIKTRGQQVTLRCSPISGHKSVSWYQQVLGQGPQFIFQYYEKEERGRGNFPDRFSARQFPNYSSELNVNALLLGDSALYLCASSLTAFVGNEQYFGPGTRLTVT.